The 31 T cell receptor beta chains presented below share a single source sample, sequenced in a study of cytomegalovirus exposure and HLA in healthy donors. Primers for the PCR totalled 60 Vbeta and 13 Jbeta. Profiling relied on immunoSEQ multiplex PCR, and the TCRdb table lists in-frame clones only, not all of them. The table shows roughly 160,000 clones, with about 85% occurring only once. Sequenced input: PBMCs. The receptors come from a man aged 25 to 40 in good health and CMV-seropositive.

The V and J genes are TRBV5-1 and TRBJ2-1, with 9 nucleotides matching TRBD1. Germline trimming cut 0 bases from V and 3 bases from J; bases unmatched to any gene: 4. Looked up from germline, CDR1 is SGHRS and CDR2 is YFSETQ. This CDR3 has 16 amino acids. Here the CDR3 DNA reads TGCGCCAGCAGCTTGGTCGGGACAGGGAACTACAATGAGCAGTTCTTC. Translation: CASSLVGTGNYNEQFF.

The CDR3 DNA reads as TGTGCCAGCAGCAAAGATTCCAGGGATCAAGGAGAGACCCAGTACTTC. It is translated as CASSKDSRDQGETQYF. The V gene is TRBV21-1, the J gene TRBJ2-5; the D segment call TRBD1 is taken from the table without a DNA check. TRBV21-1 represents a pseudogene. The CDR3 spans 16 residues.

The chain carries TRBV11-2 and TRBJ1-1; D possibly corresponds to TRBD1 (6 bases). The CDR3 runs 14 residues. CDR1 SGHAT and CDR2 FQNNGV come from the germline V gene. Trimming took 8 bases from V and 4 from J, leaving 17 bases between them. The chain's CDR3 is CASGLRGSGTEAFF. For the CDR3, the DNA is TGTGCCAGCGGTCTCAGGGGATCCGGCACTGAAGCTTTCTTT.

V usage is TRBV7-2 and J usage is TRBJ1-2; TRBD1 matches 9 bases. This CDR3 has 15 amino acids. The germline gives CDR1 SGHTA, CDR2 FQGNSA. The ends lost 4 bases at V and 4 bases at J; junction bases unmatched: 7. The CDR3 sequence: CASSSPGQGSYGYTF. Here the CDR3 DNA reads TGTGCCAGCAGCTCACCGGGACAGGGCTCCTATGGCTACACCTTC.

CDR3 DNA: TGTGCCAGCAGCCCCTCCGGGGAGCTGTTTTTT. This sequence encodes CASSPSGELFF. The V and J genes are TRBV11-3 and TRBJ2-2; unclear D gene. V was trimmed by 5 bases and J by 6 bases, leaving 4 bases between them. The CDR3 runs to 11 residues. Germline-derived CDR1 and CDR2 are SGHNT and YENEEA.

This clone was recorded only once. The chain combines TRBV5-1 with TRBJ1-2; 9 bases agree with TRBD1. CDR1 is SGHRS, CDR2 YFSETQ, per germline. The CDR3 is 15 residues long. The J segment lost 2 bases and the V segment lost 6 bases, leaving 8 bases of the junction unmatched. DNA of the CDR3: TGCGCCAGCAACAAGGGACAGGGAGAGAACTATGGCTACACCTTC. Protein sequence: CASNKGQGENYGYTF. The whole variable domain, filled in from reference TRBV5-1 and TRBJ1-2, reads KAGVTQTPRYLIKTRGQQVTLSCSPISGHRSVSWYQQTPGQGLQFLFEYFSETQRNKGNFPGRFSGRQFSNSRSEMNVSTLELGDSALYLCASNKGQGENYGYTFGSGTRLTVV.

The CDR3 DNA is TGTGCCAGCAGCTTCGGACAGGTGCTCTACAATGAGCAGTTCTTC. Translated: CASSFGQVLYNEQFF. The chain is built from TRBV5-5 and TRBJ2-1; 7 bases agree with TRBD1. The CDR3 is made up of 15 amino acids. Germline values: CDR1 SGHKS, CDR2 YYEKEE (reference sequence). The V segment lost 2 bases and the J segment 3 bases; nucleotides outside the gene matches: 5.

The rearrangement uses TRBV10-2 and TRBJ2-4; 7 nucleotides agree with TRBD1. Germline CDR1 WSHSY, CDR2 SAAADI. The V and J ends lost 6 bases and 0 bases, in that order; junction bases with no gene match: 5. The CDR3 covers 15 residues. CDR3 coding DNA: TGCGCCAGCAGAGGACAGGACCTAGCCAAAAACATTCAGTACTTC. Encoded protein: CASRGQDLAKNIQYF.

The V gene is TRBV28, the J gene TRBJ2-7; D possibly corresponds to TRBD1 (6 bases). Germline V gives CDR1 MDHEN, CDR2 SYDVKM. This CDR3 spans 14 amino acids. Trimming pared 4 bases from V and 1 base from J, leaving 11 bases between. The CDR3 DNA sequence: TGTGCCAGCAGTTCTCTTGGACAGTCCTACGAGCAGTACTTC. Encoded protein: CASSSLGQSYEQYF.

The CDR3 protein is CASSLGVAGEETQYF. Here the CDR3 DNA reads TGTGCCAGCAGCTTAGGAGTAGCGGGAGAAGAGACCCAGTACTTC. The chain recombines TRBV13 with TRBJ2-5; 9 positions match TRBD2. The germline gives CDR1 PRHDT, CDR2 FYEKMQ (reference sequence). The CDR3 consists of 15 residues. With V trimmed by 0 bases and J by 3 bases, 2 bases remained unmatched.

This clone appeared a few times. The rearrangement links TRBV4-3 to TRBJ2-1; 9 nucleotides agree with TRBD2. This CDR3 has 15 residues. Per the germline V gene, CDR1 is LGHNA and CDR2 is YSLEER. After removal of 4 bases from V and 7 bases from J, the junction contained 8 bases not matched to a gene. CDR3 sequence reads: CASSPGLAVQNEQFF. CDR3 DNA: TGCGCCAGCAGCCCGGGACTAGCTGTTCAGAATGAGCAGTTCTTC.

This sequence joins TRBV7-2 and TRBJ2-5, with 7 bases lining up with TRBD2. The CDR3 totals 15 residues. The ends lost 5 bases at V and 1 base at J; junction bases unmatched: 7. The germline gives CDR1 SGHTA, CDR2 FQGNSA. The chain's CDR3 is CASSADLAVQETQYF. The CDR3 bases are TGTGCCAGCAGCGCCGATCTAGCGGTCCAAGAGACCCAGTACTTC.

The rearrangement uses TRBV21-1 and TRBJ2-2; the DNA was not used to check the table's D call, TRBD2. TRBV21-1 is annotated as a pseudogene. This CDR3 has 11 amino acids. CDR3 sequence (DNA): TGTGCCAGCAGCACCCCGGGGGAGCTGTTTTTT. Residues: CASSTPGELFF.

The gene calls are TRBV4-2 and TRBJ2-3; possible D gene TRBD2, 5 bases. CDR3 length: 15 amino acids. Germline-derived CDR1 and CDR2 are LGHNA and YNFKEQ. The V end was cut by 0 bases, the J end by 7 bases, with 14 bases between. The CDR3 region is CASSQDPASGNTQYF. The DNA of the CDR3 is TGTGCCAGCAGCCAAGATCCGGCGTCGGGGAATACGCAGTATTTT.

V is TRBV5-6 and J is TRBJ2-2, with D perhaps matching TRBD2 (5 bases). Germline V gene lookup returns CDR1 SGHDT and CDR2 YYEEEE. The CDR3 is 13 residues long. Trimming left V 0 bases short and J 6 bases short, with 6 bases between. CDR3 protein: CASSLGESGELFF. CDR3 bases: TGTGCCAGCAGCTTGGGGGAGTCCGGGGAGCTGTTTTTT.

The chain links TRBV19 to TRBJ1-3, with no clear D. The germline V and J ends were trimmed by 5 bases and 3 bases, with 11 bases remaining between them. Germline lookup yields CDR1 LNHDA and CDR2 SQIVND (reference sequence). There are 14 residues in the CDR3. The CDR3 coding sequence is TGTGCCAGTAGTCGGGGTGATTATGGAAACACCATATATTTT. It translates to CASSRGDYGNTIYF.

In its sample, this clone was seen a few times. The chain is built from TRBV7-3 and TRBJ1-3; D perhaps matches TRBD1 (5 bases). The CDR3 is 19 amino acids. V was trimmed by 1 base and J by 0 bases, leaving 19 bases between them. CDR1 is SGHTA, CDR2 FQGTGA, per germline. CDR3 in amino acids: CASSLKAGSRSFSGNTIYF. Here the CDR3 DNA reads TGTGCCAGCAGCTTAAAAGCAGGGTCTAGATCCTTCTCTGGAAACACCATATATTTT.

The genes are TRBV14 and TRBJ1-2; D perhaps matches TRBD1 (6 bases). Germline V gene sequence: CDR1 SGHDN, CDR2 FVKESK. V lost 3 bases, J lost 7 bases, and 21 bases lay in between. The CDR3 runs to 16 residues. CDR3 protein: CASSHQHTGLISGYTF. The CDR3 region has the DNA TGTGCCAGCAGCCACCAACATACAGGGCTGATTTCTGGCTACACCTTC.

The chain recombines TRBV6-6 with TRBJ2-1; the D is unclear. The CDR3 runs to 15 residues. CDR1 and CDR2 (germline): MNHNY, SVGAGI (reference sequence). The V gene lost 6 bases and the J gene lost 0 bases, with 12 bases spanning the gap. The CDR3 DNA is TGTGCCAGCAGCTATAGCCGTTACTCCTACAATGAGCAGTTCTTC. This translates into CASSYSRYSYNEQFF.

The chain is built from TRBV5-1 and TRBJ2-2; TRBD2 aligns across 11 bases. The germline V gene encodes CDR1 SGHRS and CDR2 YFSETQ. This CDR3 region has 19 residues. J was trimmed by 3 bases and V by 0 bases; bases with no gene match: 10. For the CDR3, the DNA is TGCGCCAGCAGCTTGGCTTTAGGGACTAGCGGAGGATACACCGGGGAGCTGTTTTTT. It codes for CASSLALGTSGGYTGELFF.

The J gene is TRBJ1-3, the V gene TRBV7-9; TRBD1 aligns across 10 bases. This CDR3 comprises 17 residues. Germline CDR1 reads SEHNR; CDR2 reads FQNEAQ (reference sequence). The ends lost 3 bases at V and 0 bases at J; junction bases unmatched: 5. The CDR3: CASSLGTGDVSGNTIYF. The DNA of the CDR3 is TGTGCCAGCAGCTTGGGGACAGGGGATGTCTCTGGAAACACCATATATTTT.

To note about this clone: The junction and the germline gene differ at one end; a read error may be behind it. This sequence joins TRBV7-9 and TRBJ2-3; 13 bases align to TRBD2. The CDR3 has 16 residues. Per germline, CDR1 SEHNR and CDR2 FQNEAQ (reference sequence). The CDR3 bases are TGTTCCAGCAGCCGTCGGACTAGCGGGAGAAGTGATACGCAGTATTTT. Amino acid sequence: CSSSRRTSGRSDTQYF.

This CDR3 reads CASSLRLAGEEGEQFF. The CDR3 DNA is TGTGCCAGCAGCTTACGACTAGCGGGAGAAGAGGGTGAGCAGTTCTTC. The V gene is TRBV7-3, the J gene TRBJ2-1; TRBD2 matches 12 bases. This CDR3 has 16 residues. V shed 2 bases and J 9 bases; nucleotides not matched to a gene: 8. CDR1 is SGHTA and CDR2 is FQGTGA in the germline V gene.

J is TRBJ2-5 and V is TRBV5-8; tentatively, D is TRBD2 (5 bases). The CDR3 is made up of 12 amino acids. Germline CDR1 reads SGHTS; CDR2 reads YDEGEE. The V end was cut by 2 bases, the J end by 4 bases, with 6 bases between. This chain's CDR3 is CASSLGRETQYF. As DNA, the CDR3 is TGTGCCAGCAGCTTAGGGAGAGAGACCCAGTACTTC.

J is TRBJ1-2 and V is TRBV6-5; D uncertain. Germline values: CDR1 MNHEY, CDR2 SVGAGI. The germline V and J ends were trimmed by 10 bases and 1 base, with 4 bases remaining between them. The CDR3 extends over 10 amino acids. DNA for the CDR3: TGTGCCACTATTAACTATGGCTACACCTTC. It is translated as CATINYGYTF.

This rearrangement joins TRBV4-1 to TRBJ2-1; 8 positions match TRBD2. This CDR3 is built from 15 residues. Germline V gene lookup returns CDR1 MGHRA and CDR2 YSYEKL. The V segment lost 2 bases and the J segment 4 bases; nucleotides outside the gene matches: 4. The DNA for the CDR3 is TGCGCCAGCAGCCAAACGGCTAGCGGGTACAATGAGCAGTTCTTC. This codes for CASSQTASGYNEQFF.

V usage is TRBV5-1 and J usage is TRBJ2-7; D is undetermined. Trimming took 4 bases from V and 2 from J, leaving 16 bases between them. CDR1 SGHRS and CDR2 YFSETQ come from the germline V gene. This CDR3 has 15 amino acids. CDR3 DNA sequence: TGCGCCAGCAGCCCGAATAATCCGGTCACCTACGAGCAGTACTTC. Residues: CASSPNNPVTYEQYF.

The gene calls are TRBV7-9 and TRBJ2-3; 8 positions agree with TRBD2. The length of the CDR3 is 14 residues. Germline CDR1 SEHNR, CDR2 FQNEAQ (reference sequence). V shed 4 bases and J 4 bases; nucleotides not matched to a gene: 4. The CDR3 spells CASSWTSRADTQYF. The CDR3 coding sequence is TGTGCCAGCAGCTGGACTAGCCGCGCAGATACGCAGTATTTT.

The chain recombines TRBV2 with TRBJ1-5; D gene uncertain. V lost 2 bases and J 2 bases, leaving 13 bases between the germline ends. From germline, CDR1 is SNHLY and CDR2 FYNNEI. This CDR3 contains 16 residues. The CDR3 DNA sequence: TGTGCCAGCAGTGAAAGGTGGTACAGCCGCAATCAGCCCCAGCATTTT. Amino acids: CASSERWYSRNQPQHF.

This clone appeared once. V usage is TRBV7-2 and J usage is TRBJ2-7; possible D gene TRBD2, 6 bases. This CDR3 region has 15 residues. CDR1 and CDR2 (germline): SGHTA, FQGNSA. V gave up 1 base and J gave up 3 bases, with 13 bases separating them. In nucleotides, the CDR3 is TGTGCCAGCAGCTTAGAGCCGGGAGCTCTCTACGAGCAGTACTTC. Encoded protein: CASSLEPGALYEQYF. The variable domain in full, with the rest retrieved from reference TRBV7-2 and TRBJ2-7, is GAGVSQSPSNKVTEKGKDVELRCDPISGHTALYWYRQSLGQGLEFLIYFQGNSAPDKSGLPSDRFSAERTGGSVSTLTIQRTQQEDSAVYLCASSLEPGALYEQYFGPGTRLTVT.

The chain joins TRBV7-3 to TRBJ2-5, with a weak D call TRBD2 (6 bases). This CDR3 is 13 amino acids long. V was clipped by 5 bases and J by 3 bases, with 10 bases between them. From germline, CDR1 is SGHTA and CDR2 FQGTGA. CDR3 DNA sequence: TGTGCCAGCAGCAGCGGGCCCGAAGAGACCCAGTACTTC. Translated, it gives CASSSGPEETQYF.